This T cell receptor beta chain emerged from a study of T cells in Graves' hyperthyroidism and ophthalmopathy. The CDR3 length is 16 residues. V was clipped by 10 bases and J by 3 bases; unmatched bases: 16. Per the germline V gene, CDR1 is ENHRY and CDR2 is SYGVKD. Amplified TCR beta CDR3 regions came from RNA transcripts. The HTBI primer set was used in a first-round RT-PCR of the TCR CDR3. TCRdb independently ran MiXCR on the multiplex PCR reads; one entry per CDR3 protein. The sample consists of under 300,000 distinct CDR3 sequences, less than 30% of them appearing once. The receptor's source is a man aged 40-49 years with Graves' hyperthyroidism that later progressed to Graves' ophthalmopathy. Sequencing used blood. J is TRBJ2-7 and V is TRBV10-3, with 9 bases that match TRBD1. CDR3 sequence: CATMDRGMARSYEQYF. The DNA for the CDR3 is TGTGCCACTATGGACAGGGGAATGGCGAGGAGCTACGAGCAGTACTTC.